The present entry profiles one T cell receptor beta chain with its context. Its antigen is unknown. Each sorted subset replicate got 200 ng genomic DNA, tens of thousands of genomes. The method was immunoSEQ multiplex PCR; TCRdb's version includes in-frame clones alone and lacks a portion of them. Seen here are approximately 2,000,000 clones, around 90% observed once, and the top ten hold around 0.4%. Germline CDR1 and CDR2: SEHNR and FQNEAQ (reference sequence). The CDR3 extends over 16 amino acids. Trimming stripped 5 bases from V and 0 bases from J, with 16 bases between. These data come from a study of shared clonotypes between healthy human individuals. Study-wide context: Researchers drew samples from a couple of women and three men aged 18 to 49.

Recent vaccinations or acute infections were absent in the healthy HIV-negative adult donors. Study-level results: Between several donors, naive CD4 clonotypes were shared at a level of around 4.9%.

The chain joins TRBV7-9 to TRBJ1-2; D not resolved. The clonotype was recovered from a man aged 18 to 29 in good health. Some clones in this sample may be carry-over from other donors' samples. Specimen: naive CD4+ T cells from PBMCs. As for subset: CD45RA+ positively selected. CDR3 bases: TGTGCCAGCAGCCGCCGGGCGGCGCCATCTAACTATGGCTACACCTTC. It is translated as CASSRRAAPSNYGYTF.